This record concerns one T cell receptor beta chain sequence. Its antigen is currently unknown. This entry belongs to a study of T cell responses to AZD1222 COVID-19 vaccine. Sequencing used immunoSEQ multiplex PCR; TCRdb keeps in-frame clones, though not all of them. This sample has some 180,000 clones; 80% to 95% occur once, and the top ten carry 1.5% to 2%. Study observations and caveats: Vaccine-related CD4 TCRs covered spike, predominating at 160-218 and 743-854. The peak T cell response came first, and repertoires were sampled only after it. The donor group comprised mostly white British people and more females; the analysis possibly underestimated clonal diversity.

The V end was cut by 7 bases, the J end by 5 bases, with 15 bases between. This CDR3 region has 13 residues. Looked up from germline, CDR1 is SEHNR and CDR2 is FQNEAQ (reference sequence). Material: peripheral blood, obtained on day 0 of AZD1222 vaccination. The rearrangement links TRBV7-9 to TRBJ2-7; D is perhaps TRBD1 or TRBD2 (5 bases each). This receptor was taken from an adult in good health. This CDR3 reads CASTPGPGHEQYF. The CDR3, as DNA: TGTGCCAGCACCCCGGGACCCGGCCACGAGCAGTACTTC. Filled out from reference TRBV7-9 and TRBJ2-7, the complete variable domain reads DTGVSQNPRHKITKRGQNVTFRCDPISEHNRLYWYRQTLGQGPEFLTYFQNEAQLEKSRLLSDRFSAERPKGSFSTLEIQRTEQGDSAMYLCASTPGPGHEQYFGPGTRLTVT.